Described below is a single TCR beta chain sequence and its context. Its antigen remains unidentified. This entry is derived from a study of response to subunit inactivated influenza vaccine. Overall study results and limits: The authors suggested that every seasonal influenza vaccination recruits few new T cells.

Each CDR3 protein gets one entry after TCRdb re-called the RT-PCR reads with MiXCR. Among hundreds of thousands of distinct CDR3 sequences listed, approximately 15% were seen once. Germline CDR1 MNHEY, CDR2 SVGAGI. The J segment lost 7 bases and the V segment lost 3 bases, leaving 6 bases of the junction unmatched. This CDR3 has 15 amino acids. The chain carries TRBV6-5 and TRBJ2-1; TRBD2 matches at 10 bases. The sequencing here drew on PBMCs from blood, taken roughly 12 days after vaccination. The origin of this receptor is a man aged 50 or older who received an inactivated influenza vaccine. The CDR3 is CASSYSSGGQNEQFF. DNA for the CDR3: TGTGCCAGCAGTTATAGTAGCGGGGGGCAAAATGAGCAGTTCTTC.